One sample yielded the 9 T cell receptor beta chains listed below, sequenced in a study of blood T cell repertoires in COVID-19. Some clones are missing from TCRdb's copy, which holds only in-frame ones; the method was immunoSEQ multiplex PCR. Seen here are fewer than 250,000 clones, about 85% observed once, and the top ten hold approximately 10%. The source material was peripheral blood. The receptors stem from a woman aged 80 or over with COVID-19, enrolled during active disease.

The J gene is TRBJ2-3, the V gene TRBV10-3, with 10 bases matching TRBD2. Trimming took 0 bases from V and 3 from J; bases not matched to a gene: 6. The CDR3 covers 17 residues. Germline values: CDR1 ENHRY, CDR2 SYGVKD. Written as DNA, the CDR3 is TGTGCCATCAGTGAGTCGATACCTAGCGGGGGAACAGATACGCAGTATTTT. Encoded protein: CAISESIPSGGTDTQYF.

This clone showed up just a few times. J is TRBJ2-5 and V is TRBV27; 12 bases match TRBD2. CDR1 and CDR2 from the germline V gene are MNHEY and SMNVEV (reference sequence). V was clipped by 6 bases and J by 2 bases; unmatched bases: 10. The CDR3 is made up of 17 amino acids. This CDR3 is CASRRRLAGALQETQYF. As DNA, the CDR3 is TGTGCCAGCAGACGTCGACTAGCGGGGGCCCTACAAGAGACCCAGTACTTC.

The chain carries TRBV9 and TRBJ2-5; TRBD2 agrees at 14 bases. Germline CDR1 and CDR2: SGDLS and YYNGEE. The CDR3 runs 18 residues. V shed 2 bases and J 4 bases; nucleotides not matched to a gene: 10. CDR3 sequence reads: CASSVGTSGGERGETQYF. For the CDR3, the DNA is TGTGCCAGCAGCGTCGGGACTAGCGGGGGAGAAAGAGGAGAGACCCAGTACTTC.

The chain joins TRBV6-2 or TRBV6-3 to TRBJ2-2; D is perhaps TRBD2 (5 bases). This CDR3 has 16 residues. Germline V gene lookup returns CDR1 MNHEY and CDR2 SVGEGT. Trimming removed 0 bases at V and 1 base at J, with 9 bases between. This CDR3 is CASSYSRGRNTGELFF. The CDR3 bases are TGTGCCAGCAGTTACTCGAGAGGGAGGAACACCGGGGAGCTGTTTTTT.

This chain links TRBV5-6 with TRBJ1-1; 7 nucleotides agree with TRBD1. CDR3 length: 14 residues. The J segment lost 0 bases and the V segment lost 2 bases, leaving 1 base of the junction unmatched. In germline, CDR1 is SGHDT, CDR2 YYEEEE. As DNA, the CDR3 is TGTGCCAGCAGCTTCGGACAGGTGAACACTGAAGCTTTCTTT. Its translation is CASSFGQVNTEAFF. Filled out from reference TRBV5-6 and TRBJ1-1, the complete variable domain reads DAGVTQSPTHLIKTRGQQVTLRCSPKSGHDTVSWYQQALGQGPQFIFQYYEEEERQRGNFPDRFSGHQFPNYSSELNVNALLLGDSALYLCASSFGQVNTEAFFGQGTRLTVV.

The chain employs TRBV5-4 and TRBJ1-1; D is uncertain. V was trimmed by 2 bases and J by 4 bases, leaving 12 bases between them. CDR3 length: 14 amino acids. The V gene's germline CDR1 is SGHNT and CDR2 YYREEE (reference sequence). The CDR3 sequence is CASSFKAGPTEAFF. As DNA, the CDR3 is TGTGCCAGCAGCTTCAAAGCAGGCCCCACTGAAGCTTTCTTT.

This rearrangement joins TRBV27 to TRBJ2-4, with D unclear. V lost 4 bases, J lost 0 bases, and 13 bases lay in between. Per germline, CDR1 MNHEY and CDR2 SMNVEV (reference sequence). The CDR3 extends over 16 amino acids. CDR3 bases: TGTGCCAGCAGTTCTATCTCCTTCCTAGCCAAAAACATTCAGTACTTC. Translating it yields CASSSISFLAKNIQYF.

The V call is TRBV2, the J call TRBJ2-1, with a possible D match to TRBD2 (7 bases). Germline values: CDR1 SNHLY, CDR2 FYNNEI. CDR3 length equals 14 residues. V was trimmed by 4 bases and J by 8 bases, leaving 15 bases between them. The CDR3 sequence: CASSGAGAWDEQFF. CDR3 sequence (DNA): TGTGCCAGCAGTGGTGCGGGGGCCTGGGATGAGCAGTTCTTC. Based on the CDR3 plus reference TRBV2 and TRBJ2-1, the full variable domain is EPEVTQTPSHQVTQMGQEVILRCVPISNHLYFYWYRQILGQKVEFLVSFYNNEISEKSEIFDDQFSVERPDGSNFTLKIRSTKLEDSAMYFCASSGAGAWDEQFFGPGTRLTVL.

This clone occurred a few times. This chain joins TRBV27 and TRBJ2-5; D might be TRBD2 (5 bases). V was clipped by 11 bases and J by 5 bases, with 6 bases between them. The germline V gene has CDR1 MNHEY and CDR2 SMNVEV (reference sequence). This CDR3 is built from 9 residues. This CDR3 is CAPGETQYF. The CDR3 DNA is TGTGCCCCGGGGGAGACCCAGTACTTC.